Listed here are 21 T cell receptor beta chains from one sample, sequenced in a study of CD8+ T cells in alopecia areata. The treatment: oral pan-JAK inhibitor, 5-10 mg twice daily. Isolated RNA was reverse transcribed into cDNA used as the sequencing template. Assay used: immunoSEQ multiplex PCR; TCRdb lists only in-frame clones, some missing. The sample lists 200,000 to 250,000 clones; more than 45% were seen once. The sequences come from CD4+ T cells sorted from blood, collected at week 4, from a patient treated with tofacitinib. The source is a human donor with alopecia areata.

The chain employs TRBV7-9 and TRBJ2-3; D is possibly TRBD1 (6 bases). The CDR3 sequence is 14 residues long. Germline V gene data show CDR1 as SEHNR and CDR2 as FQNEAQ (reference sequence). V lost 5 bases and J 3 bases, leaving 12 bases between the germline ends. Written as DNA, the CDR3 is TGTGCCAGCAGCCGGGCAGGGGATACAGATACGCAGTATTTT. Translation gives CASSRAGDTDTQYF.

The rearrangement uses TRBV7-2 and TRBJ1-5; D is possibly TRBD1 (5 bases). Germline-derived CDR1 and CDR2 are SGHTA and FQGNSA. The CDR3 consists of 17 residues. Trimming removed 7 bases at V and 3 bases at J, with 22 bases between. The CDR3 is CASIKPPPQGSNQPQHF. CDR3 in DNA: TGTGCCAGCATCAAACCCCCCCCTCAGGGTTCCAATCAGCCCCAGCATTTT.

This clone was seen repeatedly, ten times or more. The chain links TRBV12-5 to TRBJ1-3; D is perhaps TRBD1 (6 bases). The V gene's germline CDR1 is LGHNT and CDR2 FRNRAP. The CDR3 has 16 residues. Trimming left V 3 bases short and J 0 bases short, with 12 bases between. The CDR3 DNA sequence: TGTGCTAGTGGTTTCCCTGGACAGAGCTCTGGAAACACCATATATTTT. It yields the protein CASGFPGQSSGNTIYF.

This chain links TRBV10-3 with TRBJ2-7, with D maybe TRBD2 (5 bases). The ends were cut back, 4 bases at V and 3 bases at J, with 10 bases in the middle. There are 13 residues in the CDR3. Per germline, CDR1 ENHRY and CDR2 SYGVKD. The DNA of the CDR3 is TGTGCCATCAGTGGGAGGCAGGTCTACGAGCAGTACTTC. It translates to CAISGRQVYEQYF.

This clone was recorded a few times. The V call is TRBV30, the J call TRBJ1-4, with D maybe TRBD1 (5 bases). This CDR3 comprises 15 residues. The germline V and J ends were trimmed by 0 bases and 5 bases, with 13 bases remaining between them. The germline CDR1 and CDR2 sequences are GTSNPN and SVGIG (reference sequence). This CDR3 reads CAWSVPRGYNEKLFF. The CDR3, as DNA: TGTGCCTGGAGTGTACCGAGGGGCTACAATGAAAAACTGTTTTTT.

Many counts were recorded for this clone. The chain recombines TRBV5-1 with TRBJ2-2; TRBD1 matches 8 bases. V trimming: 4 bases; J trimming: 3 bases; junction bases outside the gene matches: 5. The CDR3 runs to 15 residues. Germline V gene data show CDR1 as SGHRS and CDR2 as YFSETQ. CDR3 amino acids: CASSDGQGYTGELFF. In nucleotides, the CDR3 is TGCGCCAGCAGCGACGGACAGGGTTACACCGGGGAGCTGTTTTTT.

The rearrangement joins TRBV27 to TRBJ2-5, with TRBD1 matching 8 bases. The J segment lost 5 bases and the V segment lost 6 bases, leaving 8 bases of the junction unmatched. CDR1 is MNHEY, CDR2 SMNVEV, per germline (reference sequence). The CDR3 is 14 amino acids. The CDR3 bases are TGTGCCAGCAGACCCAATTACAGGGGGGAGACCCAGTACTTC. Its protein product is CASRPNYRGETQYF.

This clone was counted a single time. This chain joins TRBV5-6 and TRBJ2-5; 8 nucleotides align to TRBD1. The trim removed 4 bases at V and 5 bases at J, leaving 4 bases unmatched. Germline V CDR1 and CDR2: SGHDT, YYEEEE. This CDR3 spans 13 amino acids. CDR3 protein: CASSPDRAETQYF. The CDR3 bases are TGTGCCAGCAGCCCGGACAGGGCGGAGACCCAGTACTTC.

This sequence joins TRBV29-1 and TRBJ1-1, with 11 bases that match TRBD1. Trimming at V came to 6 bases and at J to 6 bases, leaving 6 bases not matched to a gene. Germline lookup yields CDR1 SQVTM and CDR2 ANQGSEA. CDR3 length: 13 amino acids. Written as DNA, the CDR3 is TGCAGCGTCGGACAGGGGGCGATCCCTGAAGCTTTCTTT. This encodes CSVGQGAIPEAFF.

This clone was recorded once. This chain joins TRBV2 and TRBJ1-5, with unresolved D. This CDR3 has 13 residues. Germline assignment: CDR1 SNHLY and CDR2 FYNNEI. The V and J ends lost 6 bases and 3 bases respectively, with 9 bases between them. CDR3 DNA sequence: TGTGCCAGCAGGTTGCAGGTCAATCAGCCCCAGCATTTT. Translating gives CASRLQVNQPQHF.

This clone has more than one count but fewer than ten. This specimen includes other DNA sequences encoding the same CDR3. The chain links TRBV19 to TRBJ1-5; the D is unclear. The CDR3 sequence is 13 residues long. Germline CDR1 and CDR2: LNHDA and SQIVND (reference sequence). V lost 1 base, J lost 4 bases, and 5 bases lay in between. The CDR3 region is CASSIVENQPQHF. The CDR3 DNA is TGTGCCAGTAGTATAGTCGAGAATCAGCCCCAGCATTTT.

This CDR3 is CSVRRQVGETQYF. CDR3 nucleotides: TGCAGCGTTCGTAGACAGGTCGGGGAGACCCAGTACTTC. The chain combines TRBV29-1 with TRBJ2-5, with D perhaps matching TRBD1 (6 bases). Germline CDR1 reads SQVTM; CDR2 reads ANQGSEA. The V gene lost 5 bases and the J gene lost 5 bases, with 15 bases spanning the gap. The length of the CDR3 is 13 residues.

The V and J genes are TRBV10-3 and TRBJ2-5, with 8 bases that match TRBD2. V shed 4 bases, J shed 9 bases, and the junction held 10 bases outside the gene matches. This CDR3 has 14 residues. Germline V lookup: CDR1 ENHRY, CDR2 SYGVKD. The CDR3 DNA reads TGTGCCATCAGTGCGGGTAGCGGGATTTGGGCCCAGTACTTC. This encodes CAISAGSGIWAQYF.

The V and J genes are TRBV6-5 and TRBJ2-2; a possible D gene is TRBD1 (5 bases). With 2 bases removed from V and 2 bases from J, the gap between germline ends came to 9 bases. Germline CDR1 and CDR2: MNHEY and SVGAGI. This CDR3 contains 15 residues. The CDR3 DNA reads as TGTGCCAGCAGTTACAGGGGCTCAAACACCGGGGAGCTGTTTTTT. Translated, it gives CASSYRGSNTGELFF.

The chain employs TRBV2 and TRBJ1-1, with TRBD1 as a possible D gene (6 bases). The germline gives CDR1 SNHLY, CDR2 FYNNEI. Trimming left V 6 bases short and J 7 bases short, with 15 bases between. The CDR3 contains 13 residues. DNA for the CDR3: TGTGCCAGCAGCTTAACAGGGTCGGGTGAAGCTTTCTTT. Encoded protein: CASSLTGSGEAFF.

The genes are TRBV6-1 and TRBJ1-1, with 7 bases lining up with TRBD1. Unmatched junction bases numbered 4, after V lost 5 bases and J lost 1 base. This CDR3 is built from 14 residues. Germline V gene data show CDR1 as MNHNS and CDR2 as SASEGT. The CDR3 spells CASSNYRGNTEAFF. In DNA form, the CDR3 reads TGTGCCAGCAGTAACTACAGGGGGAACACTGAAGCTTTCTTT.

This clone was picked up a small number of times. This chain uses TRBV2 with TRBJ2-3, with D uncertain. This CDR3 contains 16 residues. Germline V gene data show CDR1 as SNHLY and CDR2 as FYNNEI. Trimming left V 4 bases short and J 0 bases short, with 14 bases between. CDR3 bases: TGTGCCAGCAGTGCCGGTCGGGCCCTAAGCACAGATACGCAGTATTTT. Translated, it gives CASSAGRALSTDTQYF.

The chain employs TRBV29-1 and TRBJ1-4; TRBD1 agrees at 8 bases. There are 14 residues in the CDR3. CDR1 and CDR2 from the germline V gene are SQVTM and ANQGSEA. V was clipped by 3 bases and J by 8 bases; unmatched bases: 8. CDR3 sequence (DNA): TGCAGCGTTGAGGCTGGGACAGGTTACGAAAAACTGTTTTTT. It specifies CSVEAGTGYEKLFF.

This rearrangement joins TRBV9 to TRBJ2-1; TRBD2 matches at 9 bases. Losses at the gene ends were 3 bases for V and 3 bases for J; bases not matched to a gene: 10. This CDR3 is 17 amino acids long. Per germline, CDR1 SGDLS and CDR2 YYNGEE. The CDR3 loop is CASSATVKRGDYNEQFF. The DNA for the CDR3 is TGTGCCAGCAGCGCCACGGTAAAGCGGGGGGACTACAATGAGCAGTTCTTC.

This clone has only one observation. The chain couples TRBV15 to TRBJ2-1, with D possibly matching TRBD1 (5 bases). This CDR3 comprises 15 residues. The V end was cut by 0 bases, the J end by 6 bases, with 12 bases between. Germline CDR1 reads LNHNV; CDR2 reads YYDKDF (reference sequence). In DNA, the CDR3 is TGTGCCACCAGCAGAGAATCCGCAGGGCGCAATGAGCAGTTCTTC. Residues: CATSRESAGRNEQFF. Variable domain in full (rest from reference TRBV15 and TRBJ2-1): DAMVIQNPRYQVTQFGKPVTLSCSQTLNHNVMYWYQQKSSQAPKLLFHYYDKDFNNEADTPDNFQSRRPNTSFCFLDIRSPGLGDTAMYLCATSRESAGRNEQFFGPGTRLTVL.

This clone was counted once. The gene calls are TRBV7-2 and TRBJ2-5; no clear D gene. CDR1 is SGHTA, CDR2 FQGNSA, per germline. V dropped 3 bases and J dropped 1 base, with 12 bases sitting between them. This CDR3 comprises 15 residues. CDR3 coding DNA: TGTGCCAGCAGCTTCCTAGAGCCCCGCCAAGAGACCCAGTACTTC. Translation gives CASSFLEPRQETQYF.